This T cell receptor beta chain was sequenced during a study of Ad26.COV2.S vaccination and SARS-CoV-2 variants. As for the study in general: Intramuscular Ad26.COV2.S doses were given once or twice, 56 days apart.

The CDR3 consists of 14 residues. The germline V and J ends were trimmed by 4 bases and 2 bases, with 6 bases remaining between them. Germline CDR1 is MRHNA and CDR2 is SNTAGT. Regarding treatment: some 20 received Ad26.COV2.S at low or high dose, single or two shots; roughly five received placebo; per-sample allocation not given. After the first vaccine or placebo injection, samples were drawn on day 63. TCRdb keeps only in-frame clones here, not all; method: immunoSEQ multiplex PCR. The sample includes some 500,000 clones, roughly 89% seen only once; the top ten take approximately 2.5%. This TCR came from a person between 18 and 65 years old who received the Ad26.COV2.S COVID-19 vaccine or a placebo. The sequenced sample was peripheral blood, obtained in a trial of Ad26.COV2.S vaccine versus placebo. This rearrangement joins TRBV6-4 to TRBJ2-6, with D perhaps matching TRBD1 (5 bases). The CDR3 loop is CASSVGAGANVLTF. DNA of the CDR3: TGTGCCAGCAGTGTAGGGGCTGGGGCCAACGTCCTGACTTTC.